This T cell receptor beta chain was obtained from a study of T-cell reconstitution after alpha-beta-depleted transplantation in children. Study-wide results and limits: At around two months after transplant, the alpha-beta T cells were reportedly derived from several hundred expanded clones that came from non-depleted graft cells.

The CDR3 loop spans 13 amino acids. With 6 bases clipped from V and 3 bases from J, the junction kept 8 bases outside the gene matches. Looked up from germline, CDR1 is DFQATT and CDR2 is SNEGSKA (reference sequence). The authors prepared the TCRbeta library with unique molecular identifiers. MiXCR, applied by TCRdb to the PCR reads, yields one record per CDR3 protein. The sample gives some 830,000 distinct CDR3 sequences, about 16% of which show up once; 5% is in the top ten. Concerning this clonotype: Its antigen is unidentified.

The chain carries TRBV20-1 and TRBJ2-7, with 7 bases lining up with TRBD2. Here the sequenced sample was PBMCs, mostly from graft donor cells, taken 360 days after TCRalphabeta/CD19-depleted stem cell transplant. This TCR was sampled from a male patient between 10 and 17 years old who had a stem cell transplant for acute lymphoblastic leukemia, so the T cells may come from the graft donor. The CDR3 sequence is CSARRGGSYEQYF. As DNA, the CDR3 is TGCAGTGCCCGCCGAGGCGGGAGCTACGAGCAGTACTTC.